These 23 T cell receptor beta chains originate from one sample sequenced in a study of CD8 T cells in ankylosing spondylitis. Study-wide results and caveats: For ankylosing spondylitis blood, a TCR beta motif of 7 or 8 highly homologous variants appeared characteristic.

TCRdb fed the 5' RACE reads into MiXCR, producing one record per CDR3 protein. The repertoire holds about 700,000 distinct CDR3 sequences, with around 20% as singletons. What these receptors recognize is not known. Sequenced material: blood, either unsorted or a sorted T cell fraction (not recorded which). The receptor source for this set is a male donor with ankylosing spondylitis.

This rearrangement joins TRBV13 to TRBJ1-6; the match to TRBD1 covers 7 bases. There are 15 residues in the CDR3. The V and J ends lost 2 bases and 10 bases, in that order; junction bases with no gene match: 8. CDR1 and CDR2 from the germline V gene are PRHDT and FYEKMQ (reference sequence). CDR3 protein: CASSLRTGWRSPLHF. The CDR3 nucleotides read TGTGCCAGCAGCTTAAGGACAGGCTGGCGGTCACCCCTCCACTTT.

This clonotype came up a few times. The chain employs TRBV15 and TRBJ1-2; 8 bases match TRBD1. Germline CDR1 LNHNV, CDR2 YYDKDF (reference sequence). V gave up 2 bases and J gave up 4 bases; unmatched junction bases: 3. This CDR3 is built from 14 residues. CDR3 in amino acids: CATSRQGAGYGYTF. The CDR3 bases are TGTGCCACCAGCAGACAGGGGGCTGGCTATGGCTACACCTTC. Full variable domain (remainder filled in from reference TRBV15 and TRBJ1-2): DAMVIQNPRYQVTQFGKPVTLSCSQTLNHNVMYWYQQKSSQAPKLLFHYYDKDFNNEADTPDNFQSRRPNTSFCFLDIRSPGLGDTAMYLCATSRQGAGYGYTFGSGTRLTVV.

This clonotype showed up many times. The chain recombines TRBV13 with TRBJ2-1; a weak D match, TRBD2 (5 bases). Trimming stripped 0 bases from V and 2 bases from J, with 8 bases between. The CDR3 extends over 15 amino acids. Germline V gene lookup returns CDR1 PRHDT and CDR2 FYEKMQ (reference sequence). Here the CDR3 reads CASSLGGDTYNEQFF. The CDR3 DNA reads TGTGCCAGCAGCTTAGGCGGGGATACCTACAATGAGCAGTTCTTC. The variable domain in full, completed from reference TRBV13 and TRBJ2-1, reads AAGVIQSPRHLIKEKRETATLKCYPIPRHDTVYWYQQGPGQDPQFLISFYEKMQSDKGSIPDRFSAQQFSDYHSELNMSSLELGDSALYFCASSLGGDTYNEQFFGPGTRLTVL.

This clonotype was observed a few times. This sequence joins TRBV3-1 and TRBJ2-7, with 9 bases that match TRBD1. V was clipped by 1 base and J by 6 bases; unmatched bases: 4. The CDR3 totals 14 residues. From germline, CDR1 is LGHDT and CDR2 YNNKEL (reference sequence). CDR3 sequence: CASSQGGQGGEQYF. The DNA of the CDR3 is TGTGCCAGCAGCCAAGGGGGACAGGGTGGCGAGCAGTACTTC.

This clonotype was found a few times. The CDR3 DNA is TGTGCCAGCAGCGTAGCTCCGGCGGGAGGGAGAAATACGCAGTATTTT. Protein: CASSVAPAGGRNTQYF. The rearrangement uses TRBV9 and TRBJ2-3; 9 bases agree with TRBD2. The germline gives CDR1 SGDLS, CDR2 YYNGEE. With 0 bases clipped from V and 7 bases from J, the junction kept 9 bases outside the gene matches. This CDR3 is 16 amino acids long. The variable domain in full, completed from reference TRBV9 and TRBJ2-3, reads DSGVTQTPKHLITATGQRVTLRCSPRSGDLSVYWYQQSLDQGLQFLIQYYNGEERAKGNILERFSAQQFPDLHSELNLSSLELGDSALYFCASSVAPAGGRNTQYFGPGTRLTVL.

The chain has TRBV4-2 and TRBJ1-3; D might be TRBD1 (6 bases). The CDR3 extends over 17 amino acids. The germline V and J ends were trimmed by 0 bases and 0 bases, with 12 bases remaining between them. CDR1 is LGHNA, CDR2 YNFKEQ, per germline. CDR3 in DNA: TGTGCCAGCAGCCAAGAAGTGGGGACATCCTCTGGAAACACCATATATTTT. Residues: CASSQEVGTSSGNTIYF.

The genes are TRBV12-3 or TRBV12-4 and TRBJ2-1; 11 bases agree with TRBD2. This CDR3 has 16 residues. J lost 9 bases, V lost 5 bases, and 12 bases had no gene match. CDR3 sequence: CASSAVTSGGSLEQFF. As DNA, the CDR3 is TGTGCCAGCAGTGCGGTAACTAGCGGGGGTTCTCTTGAGCAGTTCTTC.

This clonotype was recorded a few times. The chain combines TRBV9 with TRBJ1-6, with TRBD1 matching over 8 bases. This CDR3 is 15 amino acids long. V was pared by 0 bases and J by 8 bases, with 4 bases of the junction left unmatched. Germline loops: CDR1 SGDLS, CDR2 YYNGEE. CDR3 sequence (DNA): TGTGCCAGCAGCGTAGAAACAGGGGGTGATTCACCCCTCCACTTT. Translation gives CASSVETGGDSPLHF.

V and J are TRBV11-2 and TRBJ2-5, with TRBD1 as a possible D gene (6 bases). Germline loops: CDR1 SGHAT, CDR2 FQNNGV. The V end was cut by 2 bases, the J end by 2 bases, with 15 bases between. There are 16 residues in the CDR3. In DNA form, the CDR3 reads TGTGCCAGCAGCTTAACACCGGGACACGGACAAGAGACCCAGTACTTC. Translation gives CASSLTPGHGQETQYF.

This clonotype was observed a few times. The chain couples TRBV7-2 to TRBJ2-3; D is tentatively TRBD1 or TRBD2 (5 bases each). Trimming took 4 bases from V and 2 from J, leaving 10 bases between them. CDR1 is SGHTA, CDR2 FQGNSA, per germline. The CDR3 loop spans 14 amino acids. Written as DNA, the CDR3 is TGTGCCAGCAGCTCCGGTGGGACCACAGATACGCAGTATTTT. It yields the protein CASSSGGTTDTQYF.

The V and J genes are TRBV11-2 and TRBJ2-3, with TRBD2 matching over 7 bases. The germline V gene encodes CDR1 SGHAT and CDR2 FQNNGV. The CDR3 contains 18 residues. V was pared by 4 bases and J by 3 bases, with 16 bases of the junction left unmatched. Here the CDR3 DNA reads TGTGCCAGCAGCTCACTCCCTACTCGAGCGGGGAAGACAGATACGCAGTATTTT. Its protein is CASSSLPTRAGKTDTQYF.

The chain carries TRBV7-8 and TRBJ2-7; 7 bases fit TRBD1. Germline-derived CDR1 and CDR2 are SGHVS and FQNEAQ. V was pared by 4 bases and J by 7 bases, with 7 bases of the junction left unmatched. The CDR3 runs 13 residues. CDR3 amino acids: CASSSRQGGEQYF. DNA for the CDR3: TGTGCCAGCAGCTCCCGACAGGGCGGGGAGCAGTACTTC.

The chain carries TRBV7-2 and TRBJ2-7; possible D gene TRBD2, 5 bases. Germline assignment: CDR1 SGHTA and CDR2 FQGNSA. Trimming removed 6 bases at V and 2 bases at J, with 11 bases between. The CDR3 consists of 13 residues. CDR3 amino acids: CASSSSLPYEQYF. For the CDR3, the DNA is TGTGCCAGCAGTTCTAGCCTCCCCTACGAGCAGTACTTC.

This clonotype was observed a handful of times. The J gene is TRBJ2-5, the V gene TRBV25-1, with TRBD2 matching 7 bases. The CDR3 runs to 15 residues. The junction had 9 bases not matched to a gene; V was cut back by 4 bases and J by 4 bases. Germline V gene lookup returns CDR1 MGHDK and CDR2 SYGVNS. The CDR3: CASSVSGGPTETQYF. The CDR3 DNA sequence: TGTGCCAGCAGTGTGTCGGGGGGACCCACAGAGACCCAGTACTTC.

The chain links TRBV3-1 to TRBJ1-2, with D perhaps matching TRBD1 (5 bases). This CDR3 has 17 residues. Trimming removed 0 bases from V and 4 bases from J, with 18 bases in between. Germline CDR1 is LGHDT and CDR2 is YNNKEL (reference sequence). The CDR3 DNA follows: TGTGCCAGCAGCCAAGATGGGGCAGACCCCAGGGCCTATGGCTACACCTTC. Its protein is CASSQDGADPRAYGYTF.

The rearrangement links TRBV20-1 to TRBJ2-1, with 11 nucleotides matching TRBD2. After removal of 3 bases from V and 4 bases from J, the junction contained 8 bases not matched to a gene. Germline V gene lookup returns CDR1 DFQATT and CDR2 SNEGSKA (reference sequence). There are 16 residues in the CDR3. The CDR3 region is CSARDRLAGRYNEQFF. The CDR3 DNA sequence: TGCAGTGCTAGGGATCGACTAGCGGGGCGATACAATGAGCAGTTCTTC.

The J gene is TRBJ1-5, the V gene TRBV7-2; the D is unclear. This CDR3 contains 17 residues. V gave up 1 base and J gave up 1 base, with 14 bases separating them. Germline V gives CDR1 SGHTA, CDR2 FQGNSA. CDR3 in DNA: TGTGCCAGCAGCTTAGTCCCGACGGACTCCAGCAATCAGCCCCAGCATTTT. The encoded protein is CASSLVPTDSSNQPQHF.

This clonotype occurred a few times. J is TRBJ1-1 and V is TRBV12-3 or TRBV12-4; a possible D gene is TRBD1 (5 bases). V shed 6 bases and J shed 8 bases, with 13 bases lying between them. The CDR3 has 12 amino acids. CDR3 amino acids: CASSFFRGEAFF. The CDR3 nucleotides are TGTGCCAGCAGCTTCTTCCGGGGCGAAGCTTTCTTT.

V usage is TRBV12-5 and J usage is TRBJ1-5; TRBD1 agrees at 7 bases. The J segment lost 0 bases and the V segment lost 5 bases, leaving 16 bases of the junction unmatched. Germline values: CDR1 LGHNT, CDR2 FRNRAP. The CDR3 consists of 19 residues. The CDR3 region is CASGKDREKGRISNQPQHF. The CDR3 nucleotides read TGTGCTAGTGGTAAAGACAGGGAAAAGGGGCGCATTAGCAATCAGCCCCAGCATTTT.

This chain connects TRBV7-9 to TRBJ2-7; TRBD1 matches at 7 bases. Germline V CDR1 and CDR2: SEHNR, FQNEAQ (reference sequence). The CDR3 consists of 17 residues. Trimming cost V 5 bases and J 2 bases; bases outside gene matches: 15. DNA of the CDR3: TGTGCCAGCAGCCGAACACATACAGGGGCTACCGCCTACGAGCAGTACTTC. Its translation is CASSRTHTGATAYEQYF.

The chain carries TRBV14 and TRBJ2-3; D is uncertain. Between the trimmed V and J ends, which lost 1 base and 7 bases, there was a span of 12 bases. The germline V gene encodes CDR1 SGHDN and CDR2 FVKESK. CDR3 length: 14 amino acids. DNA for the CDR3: TGTGCCAGCAGCCAAGTAGGATCCACGAATACGCAGTATTTT. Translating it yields CASSQVGSTNTQYF.

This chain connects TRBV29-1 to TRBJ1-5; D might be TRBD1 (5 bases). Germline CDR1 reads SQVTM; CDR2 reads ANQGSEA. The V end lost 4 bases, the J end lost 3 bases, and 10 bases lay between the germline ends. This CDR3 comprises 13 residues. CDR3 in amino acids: CSVAAGINQPQHF. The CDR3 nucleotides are TGCAGCGTTGCGGCAGGGATCAATCAGCCCCAGCATTTT. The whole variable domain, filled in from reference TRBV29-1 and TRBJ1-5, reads SAVISQKPSRDICQRGTSLTIQCQVDSQVTMMFWYRQQPGQSLTLIATANQGSEATYESGFVIDKFPISRPNLTFSTLTVSNMSPEDSSIYLCSVAAGINQPQHFGDGTRLSIL.

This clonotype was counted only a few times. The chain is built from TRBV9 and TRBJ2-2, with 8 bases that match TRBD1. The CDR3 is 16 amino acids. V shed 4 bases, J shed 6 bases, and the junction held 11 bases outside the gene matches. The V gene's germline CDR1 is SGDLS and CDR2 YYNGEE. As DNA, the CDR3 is TGTGCCAGCAGCCCTTGGACAGGGAAGGGCGCCGGGGAGCTGTTTTTT. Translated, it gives CASSPWTGKGAGELFF.